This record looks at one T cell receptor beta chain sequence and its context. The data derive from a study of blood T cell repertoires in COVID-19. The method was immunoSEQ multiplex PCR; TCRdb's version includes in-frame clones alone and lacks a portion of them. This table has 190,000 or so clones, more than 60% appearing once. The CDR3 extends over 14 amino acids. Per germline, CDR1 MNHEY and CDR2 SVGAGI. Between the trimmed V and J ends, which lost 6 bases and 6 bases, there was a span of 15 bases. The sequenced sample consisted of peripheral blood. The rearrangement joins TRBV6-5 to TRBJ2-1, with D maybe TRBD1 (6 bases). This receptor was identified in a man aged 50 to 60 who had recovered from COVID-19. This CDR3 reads CASSATGFGNEQFF. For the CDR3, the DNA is TGTGCCAGCAGCGCTACAGGGTTCGGCAATGAGCAGTTCTTC.